This passage covers 10 T cell receptor beta chains from one sample sequenced in a study of cytomegalovirus exposure and HLA in healthy donors. Sequencing used immunoSEQ multiplex PCR; TCRdb keeps in-frame clones, though not all of them. The table shows roughly 60,000 clones, with over 75% occurring only once. Sequences were obtained from PBMCs. Receptors were obtained from a woman aged 30 to 39 in good health and CMV-seronegative.

The rearrangement joins TRBV21-1 to TRBJ1-3. TRBV21-1 represents a pseudogene. The CDR3 is made up of 15 amino acids. CDR3 protein: CASSKKRVCGNTIYF. In nucleotides, the CDR3 is TGTGCCAGCAGCAAAAAGCGGGTATGCGGAAACACCATATATTTT.

The chain links TRBV7-8 to TRBJ1-4; 7 bases are shared with TRBD1. This CDR3 is built from 14 residues. Germline V gene lookup returns CDR1 SGHVS and CDR2 FQNEAQ. J was trimmed by 7 bases and V by 1 base; bases with no gene match: 3. CDR3 loop: CASSLGQGIEKLFF. The CDR3 DNA follows: TGTGCCAGCAGCTTAGGACAGGGAATTGAAAAACTGTTTTTT.

This clone was seen only a few times. CDR3 in DNA: TGCGCCAGCAGTGGTTTGACAGGGGACACTGAAGCTTTCTTT. Translated, it gives CASSGLTGDTEAFF. This chain links TRBV10-1 with TRBJ1-1, with 8 bases aligning to TRBD1. Germline CDR1 and CDR2: WNHNN and SYGVQD (reference sequence). Trimming cost V 4 bases and J 3 bases; bases outside gene matches: 4. CDR3 length: 14 residues.

This sequence joins TRBV4-1 and TRBJ1-2; D possibly corresponds to TRBD1 (6 bases). The CDR3 has 16 amino acids. Germline V gene sequence: CDR1 MGHRA, CDR2 YSYEKL. Trimming removed 2 bases from V and 7 bases from J, with 20 bases in between. This CDR3 is CASSQPAGAVGGGYTF. The CDR3 nucleotides read TGCGCCAGCAGCCAACCCGCGGGGGCAGTTGGGGGTGGCTACACCTTC.

The chain has TRBV29-1 and TRBJ1-2; D not resolved. V lost 5 bases and J lost 6, with 13 bases in between. The CDR3 length is 12 residues. The germline CDR1 and CDR2 sequences are SQVTM and ANQGSEA. The CDR3 DNA sequence: TGCAGCGTTCACGTTCCCCCGGATGGCTACACCTTC. It specifies CSVHVPPDGYTF. Full variable domain (missing parts from reference TRBV29-1 and TRBJ1-2): SAVISQKPSRDICQRGTSLTIQCQVDSQVTMMFWYRQQPGQSLTLIATANQGSEATYESGFVIDKFPISRPNLTFSTLTVSNMSPEDSSIYLCSVHVPPDGYTFGSGTRLTVV.

This clone was recorded once. The rearrangement links TRBV30 to TRBJ1-4; weak D call: TRBD1 (5 bases). The CDR3 spans 15 residues. Trimming pared 0 bases from V and 8 bases from J, leaving 16 bases between. Per germline, CDR1 GTSNPN and CDR2 SVGIG (reference sequence). CDR3 sequence: CAWSVPGRVEEKLFF. The CDR3 nucleotides are TGTGCCTGGAGTGTACCGGGCAGGGTTGAAGAAAAACTGTTTTTT.

The genes are TRBV7-9 and TRBJ2-2; no clear D. V lost 1 base, J lost 0 bases, and 9 bases lay in between. Germline V lookup: CDR1 SEHNR, CDR2 FQNEAQ (reference sequence). The CDR3 length is 16 residues. Here the CDR3 reads CASSLGRSTNTGELFF. The CDR3 DNA reads as TGTGCCAGCAGCTTAGGTCGGAGCACGAACACCGGGGAGCTGTTTTTT.

The table lists this clone with a count of one. The chain joins TRBV2 to TRBJ1-5; 8 bases align to TRBD1. The CDR3 is made up of 14 amino acids. Germline V lookup: CDR1 SNHLY, CDR2 FYNNEI. The trim removed 6 bases at V and 2 bases at J, leaving 3 bases unmatched. The CDR3: CASREDRGNQPQHF. The CDR3 DNA is TGTGCCAGCAGAGAGGACAGGGGCAATCAGCCCCAGCATTTT.

The rearrangement joins TRBV7-7 to TRBJ2-3, with a tentative D call TRBD1 (5 bases). Per the germline V gene, CDR1 is SSHAT and CDR2 is FNYEAQ (reference sequence). Trimming removed 1 base from V and 7 bases from J, with 18 bases in between. The length of the CDR3 is 16 residues. As DNA, the CDR3 is TGTGCCAGCAGCTTAGTCGGCCAGCACCAGGGCCATACGCAGTATTTT. Protein: CASSLVGQHQGHTQYF.

The chain combines TRBV9 with TRBJ2-2; tentatively, D is TRBD1 (5 bases). V lost 4 bases and J 7 bases, leaving 17 bases between the germline ends. The CDR3 is 15 residues long. Germline CDR1 SGDLS, CDR2 YYNGEE. CDR3 protein: CASSLQALGVGELFF. The CDR3 DNA follows: TGTGCCAGCAGCCTACAGGCATTAGGGGTCGGGGAGCTGTTTTTT. Using reference TRBV9 and TRBJ2-2 for the parts outside the CDR3, the full variable domain is DSGVTQTPKHLITATGQRVTLRCSPRSGDLSVYWYQQSLDQGLQFLIQYYNGEERAKGNILERFSAQQFPDLHSELNLSSLELGDSALYFCASSLQALGVGELFFGEGSRLTVL.